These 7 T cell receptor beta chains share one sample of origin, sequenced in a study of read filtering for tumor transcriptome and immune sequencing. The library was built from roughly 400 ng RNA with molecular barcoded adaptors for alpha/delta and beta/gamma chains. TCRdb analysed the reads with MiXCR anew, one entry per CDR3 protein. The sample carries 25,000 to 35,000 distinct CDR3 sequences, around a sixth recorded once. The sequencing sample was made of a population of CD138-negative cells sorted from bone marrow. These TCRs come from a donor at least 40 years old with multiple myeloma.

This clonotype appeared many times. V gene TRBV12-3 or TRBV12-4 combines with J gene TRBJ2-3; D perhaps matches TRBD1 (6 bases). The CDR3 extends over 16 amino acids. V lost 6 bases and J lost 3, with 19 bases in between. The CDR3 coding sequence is TGTGCCAGCAGAATCCCAACAGGGTTATGGACAGATACGCAGTATTTT. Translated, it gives CASRIPTGLWTDTQYF.

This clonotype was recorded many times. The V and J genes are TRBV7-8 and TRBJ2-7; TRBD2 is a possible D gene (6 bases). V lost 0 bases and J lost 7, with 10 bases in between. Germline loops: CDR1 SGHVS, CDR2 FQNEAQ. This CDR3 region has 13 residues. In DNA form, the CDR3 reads TGTGCCAGCAGCTTAGCTACCCGGGAGGAGCAGTACTTC. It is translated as CASSLATREEQYF.

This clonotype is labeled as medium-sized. CDR3 residues: CASSEHRGAYEQYF. CDR3 in DNA: TGTGCCAGCAGTGAACACAGGGGGGCCTACGAGCAGTACTTC. The V gene is TRBV2, the J gene TRBJ2-7; TRBD1 matches at 8 bases. CDR1 and CDR2 (germline): SNHLY, FYNNEI. The CDR3 runs 14 residues. V was clipped by 2 bases and J by 2 bases; unmatched bases: 2.

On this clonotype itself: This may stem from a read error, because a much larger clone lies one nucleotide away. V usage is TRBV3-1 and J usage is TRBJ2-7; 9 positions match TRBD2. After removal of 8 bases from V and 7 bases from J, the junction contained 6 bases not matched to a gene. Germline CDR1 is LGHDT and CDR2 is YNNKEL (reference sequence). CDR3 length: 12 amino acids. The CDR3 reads CASWLTSGEQYF. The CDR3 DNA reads TGTGCCAGCTGGCTTACTAGCGGGGAGCAGTACTTC.

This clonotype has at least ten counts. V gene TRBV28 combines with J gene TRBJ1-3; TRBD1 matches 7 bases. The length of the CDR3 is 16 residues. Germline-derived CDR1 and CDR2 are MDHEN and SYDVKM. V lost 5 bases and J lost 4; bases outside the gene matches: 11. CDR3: CASSAGTEITGNTIYF. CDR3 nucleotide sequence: TGTGCCAGCAGTGCCGGGACAGAAATAACCGGAAACACCATATATTTT.

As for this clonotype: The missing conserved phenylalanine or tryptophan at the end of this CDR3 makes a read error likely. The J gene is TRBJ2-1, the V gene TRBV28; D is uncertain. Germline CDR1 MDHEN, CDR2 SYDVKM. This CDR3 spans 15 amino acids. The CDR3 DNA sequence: TGTGCCAGCAGTTTCACGCCTTCCTCCTACATTGAGCAGTTCCTC. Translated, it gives CASSFTPSSYIEQFL.

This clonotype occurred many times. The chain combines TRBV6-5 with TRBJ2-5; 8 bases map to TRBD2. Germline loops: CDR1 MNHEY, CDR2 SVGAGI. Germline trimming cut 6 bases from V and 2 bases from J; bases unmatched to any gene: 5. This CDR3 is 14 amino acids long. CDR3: CASRSSGGQETQYF. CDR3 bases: TGTGCCAGCAGATCGAGCGGGGGACAAGAGACCCAGTACTTC.